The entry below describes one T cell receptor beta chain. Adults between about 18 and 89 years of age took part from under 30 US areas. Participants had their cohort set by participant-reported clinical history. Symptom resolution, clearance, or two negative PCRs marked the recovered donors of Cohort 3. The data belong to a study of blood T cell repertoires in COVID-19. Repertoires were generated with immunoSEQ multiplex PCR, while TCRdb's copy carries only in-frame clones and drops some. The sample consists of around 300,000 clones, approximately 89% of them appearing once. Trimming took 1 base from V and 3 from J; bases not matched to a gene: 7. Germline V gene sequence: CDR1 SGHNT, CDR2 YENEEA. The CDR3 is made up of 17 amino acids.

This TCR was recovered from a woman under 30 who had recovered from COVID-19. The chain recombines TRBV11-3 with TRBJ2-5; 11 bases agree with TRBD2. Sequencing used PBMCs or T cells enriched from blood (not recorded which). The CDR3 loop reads CASSLGLLAGGEETQYF. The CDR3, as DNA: TGTGCCAGCAGCTTAGGCCTCCTAGCGGGGGGTGAAGAGACCCAGTACTTC.